This T cell receptor beta chain was sequenced for a study of cytomegalovirus exposure and HLA in healthy donors. On the study more broadly: Earlier, 100 million to 130 million unique TCR beta sequences were recovered from around 180 million T cells by an analysis. Overall study results and limits: A prior analysis recorded that most TCR beta V segments were productive about 87% or about 30% of the time. Later genetic work tied a missense DCLRE1C variant to beta-chain V and J trimming.

The donors gave bone marrow, and they were healthy. Points on this clone: What it binds is unknown.

Trimming cost V 8 bases and J 4 bases; bases outside gene matches: 10. Germline lookup yields CDR1 MDHEN and CDR2 SYDVKM. The length of the CDR3 is 14 residues. The PCR had 60 Vbeta and 13 Jbeta primers. The method was immunoSEQ multiplex PCR; TCRdb's version includes in-frame clones alone and lacks a portion of them. The clone table shows around 130,000 clones, with the ten largest holding about 1.6%. The receptor was derived from a woman between 40 and 50 years old in good health and CMV-seronegative. The rearrangement uses TRBV28 and TRBJ1-1; 7 nucleotides agree with TRBD1. Input material: PBMCs. Here the CDR3 DNA reads TGTGCCAGCGGAAAACGGGACAGAAGCACTGAAGCTTTCTTT. It translates to CASGKRDRSTEAFF. The variable domain in full, with the rest retrieved from reference TRBV28 and TRBJ1-1, is DVKVTQSSRYLVKRTGEKVFLECVQDMDHENMFWYRQDPGLGLRLIYFSYDVKMKEKGDIPEGYSVSREKKERFSLILESASTNQTSMYLCASGKRDRSTEAFFGQGTRLTVV.